This TCR beta chain is from a study of early T cells in non-severe SARS-CoV-2 infection. In the study overall: Unsorted whole-blood RNA was sequenced in bulk, leaving chains unpaired.

Whole-study findings and limits: VDJdb matching favored anti-spike CD8 responses, missing private and CD4 specificities.

Remarks on this clonotype: Its antigen is not known.

This CDR3 contains 17 residues. Germline V CDR1 and CDR2: DFQATT, SNEGSKA (reference sequence). V was trimmed by 3 bases and J by 0 bases, leaving 18 bases between them. The TCR library protocol was used to attach unique molecular identifiers. These identifiers were attached to individual cDNA molecules. TCRdb re-called the 5' RACE reads through MiXCR, storing one row per CDR3 protein. The table has roughly 83,000 distinct CDR3 sequences, approximately 12% seen once. The TCR comes from an adult who was a healthcare worker with PCR-confirmed SARS-CoV-2 infection or an uninfected control (not recorded which). J is TRBJ2-1 and V is TRBV20-1; tentative D call: TRBD2 (5 bases). Sequences were derived from whole blood, sampled at baseline. The CDR3 nucleotides are TGCAGTGCTAGGGAGGCTCGGGCACCGAGCTCCTACAATGAGCAGTTCTTC. Protein: CSAREARAPSSYNEQFF.